Listed here is a single T cell receptor beta chain. What it binds is not known. These data belong to a study of cytomegalovirus exposure and HLA in healthy donors. PCR amplification relied on 60 Vbeta primers (plus 13 Jbeta primers). Some clones are missing from TCRdb's copy, which holds only in-frame ones; the method was immunoSEQ multiplex PCR. The sample lists nearly 65,000 clones, under 85% seen once, with approximately 5.4% in the top ten. Notes on the study in general: Later analysis suggested links between common viral pathogens and several top significant clusters. TCR beta V segments were, for the most part, productive about 87% or about 30% of the time in an earlier analysis.

CDR1 WSHSY and CDR2 SAAADI come from the germline V gene. The CDR3 is 13 amino acids. V shed 0 bases and J shed 7 bases, with 7 bases lying between them. The chain has TRBV10-2 and TRBJ2-1, with D unclear. This sequence was found in a man aged 45-65 years in good health and CMV-seronegative. The source material was PBMCs. The CDR3 loop is CASSESSRNEQFF. The CDR3 DNA reads as TGCGCCAGCAGTGAGTCGTCCCGGAATGAGCAGTTCTTC.